Listed here is a single TCR beta chain. Its antigen is unidentified. The time point denotes: patch test 3, about 24 weeks after DPC sensitization. Treatment here: therapeutic diphenylcyclopropenone sensitization with weekly scalp DPC. This record belongs to a study of human T cells and chemical hapten exposure. Study as a whole: Largely, small differences in pooled library volume made per-sample TCR yields vary. Overall study results and limits: The study found that PT1 expanded TCR counts correlated positively with patch test score.

Each CDR3 protein gets one entry after TCRdb re-called the RACE reads with MiXCR. Here the sample spans roughly 90,000 distinct CDR3 sequences, under 13% being singletons. The CDR3 is made up of 15 amino acids. Germline V gene sequence: CDR1 MNHEY, CDR2 SVGEGT. V lost 5 bases and J lost 4, with 17 bases in between. Sequences were derived from whole blood, sampled in connection with sensitization to the hapten diphenylcyclopropenone (DPC). The source of this sequence is a woman in her 30s with alopecia areata. Some clones in this sample may be carry-over from other donors' samples. This chain connects TRBV6-2 or TRBV6-3 to TRBJ1-2; D is perhaps TRBD1 (5 bases). The CDR3 loop reads CASSGGRGSGYGYTF. CDR3 nucleotides: TGTGCCAGCAGTGGTGGACGGGGCTCGGGCTATGGCTACACCTTC.